Following are 5 T cell receptor beta chains from one sample sequenced in a study of cytomegalovirus exposure and HLA in healthy donors. With 60 Vbeta and 13 Jbeta primers, the PCR was carried out. Sequencing used immunoSEQ multiplex PCR; TCRdb keeps in-frame clones, though not all of them. The sample includes about 140,000 clones, approximately 80% of them seen just once. Source material: PBMCs. The origin of the receptors is a man aged 50-60 years in good health and CMV-seronegative.

The rearrangement joins TRBV2 to TRBJ2-1, with TRBD1 identical over 8 bases. The V segment lost 5 bases and the J segment 2 bases; nucleotides outside the gene matches: 8. The CDR3 contains 16 residues. Germline assignment: CDR1 SNHLY and CDR2 FYNNEI. In DNA, the CDR3 is TGTGCCAGCAGTTTTGGACAGGGTCGGACCTACAATGAGCAGTTCTTC. The encoded protein is CASSFGQGRTYNEQFF.

This rearrangement joins TRBV30 to TRBJ1-3; 7 nucleotides agree with TRBD1. Unmatched junction bases numbered 8, after V lost 5 bases and J lost 4 bases. Germline CDR1 GTSNPN, CDR2 SVGIG (reference sequence). This CDR3 is 14 amino acids long. The CDR3 protein is CAWVVGTEGNTIYF. The CDR3 region has the DNA TGTGCCTGGGTAGTGGGGACAGAAGGAAACACCATATATTTT.

A few counts support this clone. The chain uses TRBV2 and TRBJ1-3; D is undetermined. The germline V and J ends were trimmed by 6 bases and 0 bases, with 9 bases remaining between them. This CDR3 comprises 14 residues. CDR1 SNHLY and CDR2 FYNNEI come from the germline V gene. DNA of the CDR3: TGTGCCAGCAGCGAACAGATCTCTGGAAACACCATATATTTT. Encoded protein: CASSEQISGNTIYF.

J is TRBJ2-7 and V is TRBV5-1; 14 bases map to TRBD2. The CDR3 totals 19 residues. V was pared by 4 bases and J by 2 bases, with 14 bases of the junction left unmatched. Germline V CDR1 and CDR2: SGHRS, YFSETQ. CDR3 residues: CASSRQRGLAGGSTYEQYF. For the CDR3, the DNA is TGCGCCAGCAGCCGACAAAGAGGACTAGCGGGGGGATCTACCTACGAGCAGTACTTC.

The chain's CDR3 is CASSSGDRFQETQYF. CDR3 nucleotide sequence: TGTGCCAGCAGCTCCGGTGACAGGTTTCAAGAGACCCAGTACTTC. The J gene is TRBJ2-5, the V gene TRBV7-9; TRBD1 is a possible D gene (6 bases). The CDR3 covers 15 residues. With 4 bases removed from V and 2 bases from J, the gap between germline ends came to 14 bases. CDR1 SEHNR and CDR2 FQNEAQ come from the germline V gene (reference sequence).